A selection of T cell receptor beta chains follows, all from one sample in a study of early stage breast cancer tumors. Some clones are missing from TCRdb's copy, which holds only in-frame ones; the method was immunoSEQ multiplex PCR. The sample has 25,000 to 30,000 clones; around three quarters are singletons. The sequenced material came from blood. Source of these receptors: a person aged 45 to 59 with breast cancer. CDR3s include the opening cysteine and the closing phenylalanine or tryptophan. D genes are given only for firm matches. The size entry is marked missing in some rows and otherwise reads once, few, many or a size class.

V gene	CDR3 length	D gene	clone size	J gene	CDR3 DNA	CDR3 protein
TRBV18	15	TRBD1	.	TRBJ1-1	TGTGCCAGCTCACTCGAGGACAGGGTTAGGACTGAAGCTTTCTTT	CASSLEDRVRTEAFF
TRBV10-3	14	.	.	TRBJ1-3	TGTGCCATCAGTGAACCCAGGGCTGGAAACACCATATATTTT	CAISEPRAGNTIYF
TRBV19	14	.	.	TRBJ2-2	TGTGCCAGTAGTAGGGCAGGGGGGACCGGGGAGCTGTTTTTT	CASSRAGGTGELFF
TRBV2	13	.	.	TRBJ1-2	TGTGCCAGCAGGGGGGAGTATACCTATGGCTACACCTTC	CASRGEYTYGYTF
TRBV11-3	14	.	.	TRBJ2-3	TGTGCCAGCAGCTTAGACGGGGGCACAGATACGCAGTATTTT	CASSLDGGTDTQYF
TRBV7-6	15	TRBD2	.	TRBJ2-5	TGTGCCAGCAGCTTAGCTAGCGGGAGCCAAGAGACCCAGTACTTC	CASSLASGSQETQYF
TRBV25-1	13	.	.	TRBJ2-7	TGTGCCAGCAGTGATAGGGTTTCCTACGAGCAGTACTTC	CASSDRVSYEQYF
TRBV20-1	11	.	.	TRBJ1-1	TGCAGTGCCCCCAGGAGCACTGAAGCTTTCTTT	CSAPRSTEAFF
TRBV6-6	14	TRBD2	.	TRBJ2-1	TGTGCCAGCAGTTATGCCGGGACTAGCAATGAGCAGTTCTTC	CASSYAGTSNEQFF
TRBV30	13	.	.	TRBJ2-3	TGTGCCTGGAGTGCACAAACCGCAGATACGCAGTATTTT	CAWSAQTADTQYF
TRBV7-6	13	.	.	TRBJ2-7	TGTGCCAGCAGCCCGGGGCCAAACTACGAGCAGTACTTC	CASSPGPNYEQYF
TRBV7-3	13	.	.	TRBJ2-1	TGTGCCAGCAGCCGACCCCCTAGCGATGAGCAGTTCTTC	CASSRPPSDEQFF
TRBV18	15	TRBD2	.	TRBJ2-7	TGTGCCAGCTCCCCCGGGACTAGCAGGCCCTACGAGCAGTACTTC	CASSPGTSRPYEQYF
TRBV30	15	.	.	TRBJ2-3	TGTGCCTGGAGTGTGACGTCGGGAGCTAAAGATACGCAGTATTTT	CAWSVTSGAKDTQYF
TRBV2	15	.	.	TRBJ2-2	TGTGCCAGCAGTGGCCAGGGACGGAACACCGGGGAGCTGTTTTTT	CASSGQGRNTGELFF
TRBV6-5	13	.	.	TRBJ1-2	TGTGCCAGCAGCCGGGAGATTAACTATGGCTACACCTTC	CASSREINYGYTF
TRBV10-2	14	.	few	TRBJ2-2	TGCGCCAGCAGTTTGGGCGGCGCTGGCGGGGAGCTGTTTTTT	CASSLGGAGGELFF
TRBV5-1	11	.	few	TRBJ2-1	TGCGCCAGCAGCTTGGCGGGGGAGCAGTTCTTC	CASSLAGEQFF
TRBV19	13	TRBD1	.	TRBJ1-2	TGTGCCAGTAGTATACAGGGGGCCTGGGGCTACACCTTC	CASSIQGAWGYTF
TRBV5-1	13	.	.	TRBJ1-1	TGCGCCAGCAGTTCAGGAATGAACACTGAAGCTTTCTTT	CASSSGMNTEAFF
TRBV30	15	.	.	TRBJ1-5	TGTGCCTGGAGTAAGGGGTTCGAAAGCAATCAGCCCCAGCATTTT	CAWSKGFESNQPQHF
TRBV10-3	14	TRBD2	.	TRBJ2-5	TGTGCCATCAGTGGAGCGGGAGGGCGAGAGACCCAGTACTTC	CAISGAGGRETQYF
TRBV6-1	14	.	.	TRBJ2-6	TGTGCCAGCAGTGGGACGGCCGGGGCCAACGTCCTGACTTTC	CASSGTAGANVLTF
TRBV5-1	14	TRBD1	few	TRBJ2-7	TGCGCCAGCAGCTTTTGGGACAGCCAATACGAGCAGTACTTC	CASSFWDSQYEQYF
TRBV21-1	8	.	few	TRBJ1-5	TGTGCCAGCGGTGAAGGGCATTTT	CASGEGHF
TRBV6-5	10	.	.	TRBJ2-1	TGTGCCAGCAGTGAAGCGGCGCAGTTCTTC	CASSEAAQFF
TRBV5-8	12	.	.	TRBJ1-5	TGTGCCAGCAGTCGATTCAATCAGCCCCAGCATTTT	CASSRFNQPQHF
TRBV11-2	13	.	once	TRBJ2-1	TGTGCCAGCAGCCTTGACGGGTGGAATGAGCAGTTCTTC	CASSLDGWNEQFF
TRBV10-1	20	.	.	TRBJ2-2	TGCGCCAGCAGCCAATGTGAGAGGGGACAGACTAGCCTCTACACCGGGGAGCTGTTTTTT	CASSQCERGQTSLYTGELFF
TRBV4-3	12	.	.	TRBJ2-1	TGCGCCAGCAGCCAAGATTGGGGGGAGCAGTTCTTC	CASSQDWGEQFF
TRBV5-1	17	.	.	TRBJ2-2	TGCGCCAGCAGCTTGGGGCGGGGCCCTACGAACACCGGGGAGCTGTTTTTT	CASSLGRGPTNTGELFF
TRBV27	18	.	.	TRBJ1-4	TGTGCCAGCAGTTCTTTGAGGAGGGGGGGACCGAGTAATGAAAAACTGTTTTTT	CASSSLRRGGPSNEKLFF
TRBV29-1	16	.	.	TRBJ2-5	TGCAGCGTTGAATCCTCCCAGGTGCCCACGACGGGGACCCAGTACTTC	CSVESSQVPTTGTQYF
TRBV4-1	14	.	.	TRBJ1-1	TGCGCCAGCAGCCAAGATAGCAGAAGCCCTGAAGCTTTCTTT	CASSQDSRSPEAFF
TRBV19	14	.	.	TRBJ1-1	TGTGCCAGTAGTTGGGCACTTGGGGGGACTGAAGCTTTCTTT	CASSWALGGTEAFF
TRBV27	14	TRBD1	.	TRBJ2-1	TGTGCCAGCAAAGACAGGGGTCCCTACAATGAGCAGTTCTTC	CASKDRGPYNEQFF
TRBV5-6	14	TRBD1	few	TRBJ1-2	TGTGCCAGCAGCGACTACAGGGGAGACTATGGCTACACCTTC	CASSDYRGDYGYTF
TRBV5-1	17	.	.	TRBJ2-5	TGCGCCAGCAGCCCAAACACCCACCCTATGTACCAAGAGACCCAGTACTTC	CASSPNTHPMYQETQYF
TRBV6-5	15	TRBD1	.	TRBJ1-5	TGTGCCAGCAGACACCGACAGGGAAGCAATCAGCCCCAGCATTTT	CASRHRQGSNQPQHF
TRBV30	14	.	.	TRBJ2-7	TGTGCCTGGAGTGTGGCGCGTGGGGCGGGCGAGCAGTACTTC	CAWSVARGAGEQYF
TRBV4-1	16	.	few	TRBJ1-1	TGCGCCAGCAGCCAAGATTTGGGCAGGGTGATCGCTGAAGCTTTCTTT	CASSQDLGRVIAEAFF
TRBV27	14	.	.	TRBJ1-5	TGTGCCAGCAGTTTAGGTATCTCCAATCAGCCCCAGCATTTT	CASSLGISNQPQHF
TRBV7-2	14	.	.	TRBJ2-2	TGTGCCAGCAGCACCCCATCGCGCACCGGGGAGCTGTTTTTT	CASSTPSRTGELFF
TRBV4-1	14	TRBD2	few	TRBJ2-7	TGCGCCAGCAGTCAGACTAGCGGGAGCTACGAGCAGTACTTC	CASSQTSGSYEQYF
TRBV7-9	12	.	.	TRBJ1-2	TGTGCCAGCAGCCTCGAAAACCGCGGCTACACCTTC	CASSLENRGYTF
TRBV5-4	12	.	.	TRBJ2-5	TGTGCCAGCAGCCGAGGACAGAAGGGCCAGTACTTC	CASSRGQKGQYF
TRBV5-1	16	.	.	TRBJ2-7	TGCGCCAGCAGCTTGGCCCGGTCTAGCGCGTACTACGAGCAGTACTTC	CASSLARSSAYYEQYF
TRBV7-3	15	.	.	TRBJ2-7	TGTGCCAGCAGCTTTGTTGGGGGCTCTTCTCACGAGCAGTACTTC	CASSFVGGSSHEQYF
TRBV7-3	14	.	.	TRBJ1-1	TGTGCCAGCAGCTTAGCAGGGCTGAACACTGAAGCTTTCTTT	CASSLAGLNTEAFF
TRBV19	13	.	.	TRBJ2-3	TGTGCCAGTAGTCGGCAGGGAGAAGATACGCAGTATTTT	CASSRQGEDTQYF
TRBV6-5	15	TRBD1	.	TRBJ1-1	TGTGCCAGCAGAGTACAGGGGGCGCGGGACACTGAAGCTTTCTTT	CASRVQGARDTEAFF
TRBV5-1	20	TRBD1	.	TRBJ2-5	TGCGCCAGCAGCTTTCTTAGCCAAGTTGGGACAGGGTCCGGAGGGGAGACCCAGTACTTC	CASSFLSQVGTGSGGETQYF
TRBV7-9	15	.	.	TRBJ1-4	TGTGCCAGCAGCTTAGGTGAAGGTGGGGCTGAAAAACTGTTTTTT	CASSLGEGGAEKLFF
TRBV10-2	13	.	.	TRBJ1-1	TGCGCCAGCAGTGACAACCGCAGGCCTGAAGCTTTCTTT	CASSDNRRPEAFF
TRBV23-1	17	.	.	TRBJ2-7	TGCGCCAGCAGTCACTTAGTCTCGGAGAGGGGCCGTCACGAGCAGTACTTC	CASSHLVSERGRHEQYF
TRBV5-1	15	.	medium-sized	TRBJ2-5	TGCGCCAGCAGCTTGAATAGCGGCCGCCAAGAGACCCAGTACTTC	CASSLNSGRQETQYF
TRBV7-9	14	TRBD1	.	TRBJ1-1	TGTGCCAGCAGCCTAGGACAGGGGTACACTGAAGCTTTCTTT	CASSLGQGYTEAFF